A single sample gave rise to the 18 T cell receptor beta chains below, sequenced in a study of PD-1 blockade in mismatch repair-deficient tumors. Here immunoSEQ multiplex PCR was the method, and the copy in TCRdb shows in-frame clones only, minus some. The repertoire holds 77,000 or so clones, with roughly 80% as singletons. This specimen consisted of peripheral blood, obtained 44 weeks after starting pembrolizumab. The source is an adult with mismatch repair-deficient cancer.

DNA of the CDR3: TGTGCCAGCAGCTTGGTCTTAGCGGAGGACAATGAGCAGTTCTTC. Protein: CASSLVLAEDNEQFF. V is TRBV5-6 and J is TRBJ2-1; D may be TRBD2 (6 bases). The germline V and J ends were trimmed by 0 bases and 5 bases, with 12 bases remaining between them. The CDR3 extends over 15 amino acids. CDR1 and CDR2 from the germline V gene are SGHDT and YYEEEE.

This CDR3 reads CASTSSNTGELFF. As DNA, the CDR3 is TGTGCCAGCACGAGTTCGAACACCGGGGAGCTGTTTTTT. The V and J genes are TRBV27 and TRBJ2-2; D uncertain. The V end lost 7 bases, the J end lost 0 bases, and 6 bases lay between the germline ends. The CDR3 is 13 amino acids. In germline, CDR1 is MNHEY, CDR2 SMNVEV (reference sequence).

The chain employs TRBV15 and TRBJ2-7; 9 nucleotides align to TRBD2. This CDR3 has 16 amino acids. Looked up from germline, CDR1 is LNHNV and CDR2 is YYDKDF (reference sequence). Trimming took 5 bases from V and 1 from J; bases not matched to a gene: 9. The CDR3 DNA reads TGTGCCACCAGCCCCTCCGGAAGCGGGAGGTCCTACGAGCAGTACTTC. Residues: CATSPSGSGRSYEQYF. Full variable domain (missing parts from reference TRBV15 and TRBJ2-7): DAMVIQNPRYQVTQFGKPVTLSCSQTLNHNVMYWYQQKSSQAPKLLFHYYDKDFNNEADTPDNFQSRRPNTSFCFLDIRSPGLGDTAMYLCATSPSGSGRSYEQYFGPGTRLTVT.

CDR3 protein: CASSLGGEDTQYF. CDR3 nucleotides: TGTGCCAGCAGCTTAGGGGGTGAAGATACGCAGTATTTT. This sequence joins TRBV7-6 and TRBJ2-3; D unclear. The germline CDR1 and CDR2 sequences are SGHVS and FNYEAQ. Trimming left V 1 base short and J 5 bases short, with 7 bases between. CDR3 length: 13 residues.

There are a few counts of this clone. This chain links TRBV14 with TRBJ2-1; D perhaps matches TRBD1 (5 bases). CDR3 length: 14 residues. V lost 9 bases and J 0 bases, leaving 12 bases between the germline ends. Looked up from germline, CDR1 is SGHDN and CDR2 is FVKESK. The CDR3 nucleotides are TGTGCCAGTTCTGGGGCGGACTCCTACAATGAGCAGTTCTTC. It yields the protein CASSGADSYNEQFF.

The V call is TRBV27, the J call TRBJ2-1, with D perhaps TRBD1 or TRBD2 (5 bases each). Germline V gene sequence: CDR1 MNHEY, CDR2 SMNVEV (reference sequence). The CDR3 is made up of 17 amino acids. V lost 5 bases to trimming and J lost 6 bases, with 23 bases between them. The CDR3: CASSPLTPGTVGNEQFF. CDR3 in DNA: TGTGCCAGCAGTCCGCTCACTCCCGGGACGGTGGGCAATGAGCAGTTCTTC.

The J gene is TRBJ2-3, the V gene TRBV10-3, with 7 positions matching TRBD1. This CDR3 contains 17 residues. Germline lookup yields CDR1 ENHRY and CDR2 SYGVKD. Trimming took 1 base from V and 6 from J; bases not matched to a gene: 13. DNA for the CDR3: TGTGCCATCAGTGAGTATGGCAGGGGGACCGAGCTGGATACGCAGTATTTT. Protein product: CAISEYGRGTELDTQYF.

CDR3 sequence: CASSEAQSGSGYEQYF. The CDR3 DNA reads TGTGCCAGCAGTGAAGCGCAGAGCGGGAGCGGATACGAGCAGTACTTC. The chain links TRBV6-1 to TRBJ2-7; 8 nucleotides align to TRBD2. This CDR3 region has 16 residues. Trimming cost V 0 bases and J 4 bases; bases outside gene matches: 8. The germline V gene encodes CDR1 MNHNS and CDR2 SASEGT.

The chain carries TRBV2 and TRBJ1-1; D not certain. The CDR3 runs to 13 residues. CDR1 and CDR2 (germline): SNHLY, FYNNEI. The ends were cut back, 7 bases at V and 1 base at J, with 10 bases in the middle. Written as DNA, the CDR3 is TGTGCCAGCAATCCTCCAGAGAACACTGAAGCTTTCTTT. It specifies CASNPPENTEAFF.

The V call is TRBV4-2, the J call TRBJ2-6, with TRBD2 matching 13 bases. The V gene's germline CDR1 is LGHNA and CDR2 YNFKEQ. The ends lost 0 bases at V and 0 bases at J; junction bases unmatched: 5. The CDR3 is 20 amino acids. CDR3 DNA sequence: TGTGCCAGCAGCCAAGATAGGACTAGCGGGAGCGACTCTGGGGCCAACGTCCTGACTTTC. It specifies CASSQDRTSGSDSGANVLTF.

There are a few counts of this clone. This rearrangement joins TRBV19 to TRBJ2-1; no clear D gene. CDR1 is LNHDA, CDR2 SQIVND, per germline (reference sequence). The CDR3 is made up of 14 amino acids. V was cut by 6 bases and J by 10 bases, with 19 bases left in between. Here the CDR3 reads CASSLGRWEGEQFF. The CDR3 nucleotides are TGTGCCAGTAGCCTCGGACGTTGGGAAGGGGAGCAGTTCTTC.

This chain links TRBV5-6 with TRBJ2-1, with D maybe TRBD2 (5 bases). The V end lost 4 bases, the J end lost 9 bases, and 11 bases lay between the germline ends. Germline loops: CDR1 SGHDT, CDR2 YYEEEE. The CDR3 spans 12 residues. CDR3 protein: CASSQDSGEQFF. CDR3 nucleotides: TGTGCCAGCAGCCAGGACTCCGGTGAGCAGTTCTTC.

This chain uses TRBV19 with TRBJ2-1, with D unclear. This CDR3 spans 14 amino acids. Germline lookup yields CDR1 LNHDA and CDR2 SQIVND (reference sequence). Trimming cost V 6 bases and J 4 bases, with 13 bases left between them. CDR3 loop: CASSPGSVYNEQFF. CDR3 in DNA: TGTGCCAGTAGCCCCGGGTCCGTTTACAATGAGCAGTTCTTC.

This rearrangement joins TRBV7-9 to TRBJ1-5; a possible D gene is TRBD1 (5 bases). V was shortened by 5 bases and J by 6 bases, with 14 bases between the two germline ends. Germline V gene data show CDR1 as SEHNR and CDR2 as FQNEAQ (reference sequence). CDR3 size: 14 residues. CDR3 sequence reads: CASSPTSGGQPQHF. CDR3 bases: TGTGCCAGCAGCCCGACCTCCGGGGGTCAGCCCCAGCATTTT.

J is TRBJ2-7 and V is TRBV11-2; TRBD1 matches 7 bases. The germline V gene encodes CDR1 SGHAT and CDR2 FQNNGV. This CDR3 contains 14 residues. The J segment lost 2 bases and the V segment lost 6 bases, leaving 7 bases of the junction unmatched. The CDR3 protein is CASRLGTEPYEQYF. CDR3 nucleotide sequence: TGTGCCAGCAGGCTAGGGACAGAACCCTACGAGCAGTACTTC.

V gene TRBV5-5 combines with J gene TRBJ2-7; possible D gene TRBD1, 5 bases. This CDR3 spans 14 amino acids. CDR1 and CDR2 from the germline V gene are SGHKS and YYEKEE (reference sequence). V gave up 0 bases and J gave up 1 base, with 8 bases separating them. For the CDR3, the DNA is TGTGCCAGCAGCTTGGACCCAGGGTCCTACGAGCAGTACTTC. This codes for CASSLDPGSYEQYF.

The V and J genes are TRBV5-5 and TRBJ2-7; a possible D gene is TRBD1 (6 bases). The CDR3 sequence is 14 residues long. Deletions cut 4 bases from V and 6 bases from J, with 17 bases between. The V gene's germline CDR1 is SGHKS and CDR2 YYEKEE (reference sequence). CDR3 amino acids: CASSAAGTLAEQYF. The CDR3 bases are TGTGCCAGCAGCGCAGCCGGGACACTGGCCGAGCAGTACTTC.

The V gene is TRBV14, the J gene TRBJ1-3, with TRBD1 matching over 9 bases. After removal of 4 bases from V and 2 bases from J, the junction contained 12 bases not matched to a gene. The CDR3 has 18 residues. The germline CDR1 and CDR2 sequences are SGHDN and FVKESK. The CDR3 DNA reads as TGTGCCAGCAGCCCACTTGGACAGGGGAAAAGCACTGGAAACACCATATATTTT. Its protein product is CASSPLGQGKSTGNTIYF.